The 12 T cell receptor beta chains below come from one sample, sequenced in a study of blood T cell repertoires in COVID-19. Profiling relied on immunoSEQ multiplex PCR, and the TCRdb table lists in-frame clones only, not all of them. The sample carries some 99,000 clones, approximately 87% recorded once. Input material: peripheral blood. The receptors derive from a woman between 50 and 59 years old with acute or convalescent COVID-19.

The chain recombines TRBV3-1 (or the pseudogene TRBV3-2) with TRBJ1-6; possible D gene TRBD1, 5 bases. Trimming shortened V by 4 bases and J by 9 bases, and 13 bases separated the two germline ends. The CDR3 loop spans 14 amino acids. CDR1 LGHDT and CDR2 YNNKEL come from the germline V gene (reference sequence). CDR3 protein: CASSPRESGSPLHF. Here the CDR3 DNA reads TGTGCCAGCAGCCCCAGGGAATCAGGTTCACCCCTCCACTTT.

This chain connects TRBV27 to TRBJ2-7, with 8 bases aligning to TRBD2. Germline assignment: CDR1 MNHEY and CDR2 SMNVEV (reference sequence). The trim removed 4 bases at V and 3 bases at J, leaving 8 bases unmatched. The CDR3 runs 15 residues. CDR3 region: CASSWKPREGYEQYF. CDR3 bases: TGTGCCAGCAGTTGGAAGCCCCGGGAGGGCTACGAGCAGTACTTC.

This chain links TRBV6-5 with TRBJ1-1; D uncertain. The germline CDR1 and CDR2 sequences are MNHEY and SVGAGI. V lost 2 bases and J lost 4, with 5 bases in between. CDR3 size: 12 residues. The CDR3 DNA sequence: TGTGCCAGCAGTTACGGCTCCACTGAAGCTTTCTTT. Translated: CASSYGSTEAFF.

The CDR3 region has the DNA TGTGCCAGCAGTTACCCAGGGGCGGACACTGAAGCTTTCTTT. Its translation: CASSYPGADTEAFF. This chain links TRBV6-5 with TRBJ1-1, with a weak D call TRBD1 (6 bases). This CDR3 is 14 amino acids long. The V end lost 2 bases, the J end lost 3 bases, and 10 bases lay between the germline ends. Germline values: CDR1 MNHEY, CDR2 SVGAGI.

The J gene is TRBJ1-2, the V gene TRBV9; D is unresolved. The CDR3 covers 14 residues. Germline V lookup: CDR1 SGDLS, CDR2 YYNGEE. The ends were cut back, 0 bases at V and 4 bases at J, with 10 bases in the middle. CDR3 region: CASSVGGLAYGYTF. The CDR3 DNA sequence: TGTGCCAGCAGCGTAGGAGGGCTGGCCTATGGCTACACCTTC.

The chain employs TRBV21-1 and TRBJ2-7; the D call in the table, TRBD2, was not verified against the DNA. TRBV21-1 is a pseudogene. This CDR3 is 18 amino acids long. Here the CDR3 DNA reads TGTGCCAGCAGCAAAGTGATCAGATGGCGGGACCGAGACTACGAGCAGTACTTC. It specifies CASSKVIRWRDRDYEQYF.

The J gene is TRBJ1-2, the V gene TRBV12-3 or TRBV12-4; D not resolved. The CDR3 is made up of 13 amino acids. The V end was cut by 6 bases, the J end by 0 bases, with 8 bases between. The CDR3 coding sequence is TGTGCCAGCAGCCTTCAGGCTAACTATGGCTACACCTTC. Protein: CASSLQANYGYTF.

The DNA for the CDR3 is TGTGCCAGCAGCTTGGGCCGACAGGGGAGGGTAGGGAACTATGGCTACACCTTC. Protein: CASSLGRQGRVGNYGYTF. This chain joins TRBV5-4 and TRBJ1-2, with TRBD1 matching over 8 bases. The CDR3 totals 18 residues. The ends lost 0 bases at V and 2 bases at J; junction bases unmatched: 12. Per germline, CDR1 SGHNT and CDR2 YYREEE (reference sequence).

The chain joins TRBV19 to TRBJ2-1; 8 nucleotides line up with TRBD2. The CDR3 totals 16 residues. Germline assignment: CDR1 LNHDA and CDR2 SQIVND (reference sequence). V was clipped by 3 bases and J by 8 bases; unmatched bases: 12. The CDR3 DNA sequence: TGTGCCAGTAGTATGGAACGGGGGGGCCGTTTCTATGAGCAGTTCTTC. It is translated as CASSMERGGRFYEQFF.

The J gene is TRBJ2-3, the V gene TRBV3-1 (or the pseudogene TRBV3-2); 16 nucleotides match TRBD2. Germline V gives CDR1 LGHDT, CDR2 YNNKEL (reference sequence). The V gene end was trimmed by 5 bases and the J gene end by 0 bases; junction bases not matched to a gene: 11. This CDR3 is 20 amino acids long. CDR3: CASSSPRGTSGGESTDTQYF. CDR3 in DNA: TGTGCCAGCAGCTCCCCCCGCGGGACTAGCGGGGGGGAAAGCACAGATACGCAGTATTTT.

The chain employs TRBV5-1 and TRBJ2-1; 10 bases are shared with TRBD2. CDR3 size: 19 residues. CDR1 is SGHRS and CDR2 is YFSETQ in the germline V gene. Trimming at V came to 2 bases and at J to 0 bases, leaving 11 bases not matched to a gene. The CDR3 sequence: CASSLSALAGRSSYNEQFF. The CDR3 DNA reads as TGCGCCAGCAGCTTAAGCGCACTAGCGGGGCGCAGCTCCTACAATGAGCAGTTCTTC.

This clone has only a few counts. J is TRBJ2-2 and V is TRBV5-1; D is uncertain. The CDR3 totals 13 residues. Looked up from germline, CDR1 is SGHRS and CDR2 is YFSETQ. Trimming took 4 bases from V and 4 from J, leaving 8 bases between them. The CDR3 DNA reads TGCGCCAGCAGCCCTGAGTTCACCGGGGAGCTGTTTTTT. Translating gives CASSPEFTGELFF.